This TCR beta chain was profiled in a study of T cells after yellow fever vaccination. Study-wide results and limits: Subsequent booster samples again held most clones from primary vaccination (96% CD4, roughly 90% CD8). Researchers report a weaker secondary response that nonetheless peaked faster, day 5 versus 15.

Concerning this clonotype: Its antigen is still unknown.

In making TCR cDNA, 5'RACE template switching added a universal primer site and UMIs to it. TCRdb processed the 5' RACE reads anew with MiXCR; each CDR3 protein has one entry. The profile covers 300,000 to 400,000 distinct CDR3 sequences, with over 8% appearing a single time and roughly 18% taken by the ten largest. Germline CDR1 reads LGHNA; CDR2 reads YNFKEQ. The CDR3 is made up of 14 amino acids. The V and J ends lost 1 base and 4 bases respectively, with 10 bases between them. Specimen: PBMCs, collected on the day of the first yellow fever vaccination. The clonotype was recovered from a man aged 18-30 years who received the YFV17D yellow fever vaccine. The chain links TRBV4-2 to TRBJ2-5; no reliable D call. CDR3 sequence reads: CASSQVGIVETQYF. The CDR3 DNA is TGTGCCAGCAGCCAAGTAGGCATAGTAGAGACCCAGTACTTC.